One TCR beta chain is described in this entry. This sample was taken from a study of control samples from healthy donors and cancer patients. The CDR3 has 14 amino acids. The V and J ends lost 6 bases and 6 bases respectively, with 17 bases between them. Germline loops: CDR1 LNHDA, CDR2 SQIVND (reference sequence). The protocol was immunoSEQ multiplex PCR, while the TCRdb copy is restricted to in-frame clones and leaves out a portion. Of approximately 82,000 clones listed, around 87% are singletons. Material for sequencing was blood. The chain links TRBV19 to TRBJ1-2, with D possibly matching TRBD1 (6 bases). This TCR derives from a man aged 45-60 years in good health. As DNA, the CDR3 is TGTGCCAGTAGAAAAGGCGCAGGGGATAATGGCTACACCTTC. This gives the protein CASRKGAGDNGYTF. The entire variable domain, with the rest obtained from reference TRBV19 and TRBJ1-2, is as follows: DGGITQSPKYLFRKEGQNVTLSCEQNLNHDAMYWYRQDPGQGLRLIYYSQIVNDFQKGDIAEGYSVSREKKESFPLTVTSAQKNPTAFYLCASRKGAGDNGYTFGSGTRLTVV.